This TCR beta chain originates from a study of T cells expressing NK-cell markers. About the study: Sorted CD3+CD56-NKG2C+, CD3+CD56+NKG2C- and CD3+CD56+NKG2C+ T cells were the source of the TCR beta repertoires. Seropositivity for HCMV was found in most of the eight sequenced donors, with one seronegative. General study points: Several of the donors carried dominant NKG2C+ clonotypes that took up roughly 1.0-8% of their CD8+ T cells.

Generation of TCR beta cDNA was performed by 5'RACE template switching incorporating UMIs. No DNA is given; TCRdb re-called the 5' RACE reads and lists each CDR3 protein once. The sample has roughly 380,000 distinct CDR3 sequences. From germline, CDR1 is SGHRS and CDR2 YFSETQ. The CDR3 runs to 15 residues. As to this clonotype: Its antigen is unknown.

This TCR derives from a man aged 18 to 69 in good health. This chain uses TRBV5-1 with TRBJ2-3; without DNA, the TCRdb call of TRBD1 cannot be checked. The source material was blood T cells: a sorted CD56 or NKG2C T cell subset, CD4+ or CD8+ T cells, or bulk PBMC T cells (not recorded which). The chain's CDR3 is CASGITGGFTDTQYF.